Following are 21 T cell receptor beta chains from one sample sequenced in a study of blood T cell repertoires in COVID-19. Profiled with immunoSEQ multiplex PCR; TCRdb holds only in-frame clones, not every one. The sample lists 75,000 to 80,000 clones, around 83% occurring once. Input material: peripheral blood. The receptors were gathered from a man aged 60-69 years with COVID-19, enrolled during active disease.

This CDR3 is CASSLATGFGTEAFF. The CDR3 nucleotides read TGTGCCAGCAGCTTAGCGACAGGGTTTGGTACTGAAGCTTTCTTT. This chain uses TRBV7-9 with TRBJ1-1, with TRBD1 matching 7 bases. The CDR3 runs 15 residues. J was trimmed by 5 bases and V by 0 bases; bases with no gene match: 6. Germline CDR1 reads SEHNR; CDR2 reads FQNEAQ (reference sequence).

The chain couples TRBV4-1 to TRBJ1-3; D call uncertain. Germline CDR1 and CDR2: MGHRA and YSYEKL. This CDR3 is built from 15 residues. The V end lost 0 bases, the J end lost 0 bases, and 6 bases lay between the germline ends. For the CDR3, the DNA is TGCGCCAGCAGCCAAGATTACAGCTCTGGAAACACCATATATTTT. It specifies CASSQDYSSGNTIYF.

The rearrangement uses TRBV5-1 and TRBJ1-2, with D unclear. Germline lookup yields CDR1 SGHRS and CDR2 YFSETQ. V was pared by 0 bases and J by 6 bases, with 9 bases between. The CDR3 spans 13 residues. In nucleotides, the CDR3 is TGCGCCAGCAGCTTGGAAGGAGGAGATGGCTACACCTTC. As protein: CASSLEGGDGYTF.

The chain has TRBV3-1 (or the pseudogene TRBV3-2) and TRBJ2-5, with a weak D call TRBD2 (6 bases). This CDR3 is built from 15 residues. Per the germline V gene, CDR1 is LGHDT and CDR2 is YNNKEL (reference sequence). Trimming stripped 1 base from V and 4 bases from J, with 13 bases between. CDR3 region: CASSQAVGGRETQYF. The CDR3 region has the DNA TGTGCCAGCAGCCAAGCAGTGGGAGGCAGAGAGACCCAGTACTTC.

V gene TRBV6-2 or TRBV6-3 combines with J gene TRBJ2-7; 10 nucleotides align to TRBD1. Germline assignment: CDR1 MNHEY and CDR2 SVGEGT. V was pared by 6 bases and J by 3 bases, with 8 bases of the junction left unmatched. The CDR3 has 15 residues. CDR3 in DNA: TGTGCCAGCAGGTACGACAGGGGGCGATTCTACGAGCAGTACTTC. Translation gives CASRYDRGRFYEQYF.

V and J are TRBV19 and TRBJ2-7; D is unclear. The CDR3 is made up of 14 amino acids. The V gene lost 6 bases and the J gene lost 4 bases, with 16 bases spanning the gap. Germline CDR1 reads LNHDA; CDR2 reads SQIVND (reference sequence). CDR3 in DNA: TGTGCCAGTAGCTTTTCCCTCCAGTTATACGAGCAGTACTTC. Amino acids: CASSFSLQLYEQYF.

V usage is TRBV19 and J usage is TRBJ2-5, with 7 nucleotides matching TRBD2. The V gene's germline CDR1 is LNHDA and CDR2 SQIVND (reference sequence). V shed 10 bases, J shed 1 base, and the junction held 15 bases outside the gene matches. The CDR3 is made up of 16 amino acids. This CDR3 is CATRIQGGITQETQYF. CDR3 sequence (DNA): TGTGCCACCCGGATCCAGGGAGGGATCACCCAAGAGACCCAGTACTTC. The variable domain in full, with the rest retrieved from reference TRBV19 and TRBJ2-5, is DGGITQSPKYLFRKEGQNVTLSCEQNLNHDAMYWYRQDPGQGLRLIYYSQIVNDFQKGDIAEGYSVSREKKESFPLTVTSAQKNPTAFYLCATRIQGGITQETQYFGPGTRLLVL.

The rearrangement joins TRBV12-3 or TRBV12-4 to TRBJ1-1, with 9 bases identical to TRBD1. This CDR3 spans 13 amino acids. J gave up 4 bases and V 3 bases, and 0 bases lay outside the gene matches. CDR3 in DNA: TGTGCCAGCAGTTTGGGACAGGGCACTGAAGCTTTCTTT. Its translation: CASSLGQGTEAFF.

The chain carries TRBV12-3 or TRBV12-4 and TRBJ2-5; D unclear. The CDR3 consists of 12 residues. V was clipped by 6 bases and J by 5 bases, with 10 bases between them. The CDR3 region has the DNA TGTGCCAGCAGCCCCCTCAGGGAGACCCAGTACTTC. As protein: CASSPLRETQYF.

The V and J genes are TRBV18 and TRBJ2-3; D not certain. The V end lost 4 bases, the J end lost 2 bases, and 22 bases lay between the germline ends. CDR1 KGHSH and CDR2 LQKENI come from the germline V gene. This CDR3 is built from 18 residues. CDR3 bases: TGTGCCAGCTCACTAAATTCCCAATCTCGACAACACACAGATACGCAGTATTTT. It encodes CASSLNSQSRQHTDTQYF.

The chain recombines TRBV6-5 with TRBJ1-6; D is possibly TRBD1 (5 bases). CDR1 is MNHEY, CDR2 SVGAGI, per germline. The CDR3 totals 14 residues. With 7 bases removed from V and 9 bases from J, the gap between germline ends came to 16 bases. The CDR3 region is CASTPDSLSSPLHF. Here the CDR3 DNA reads TGTGCCAGCACCCCAGACAGCCTAAGTTCACCCCTCCACTTT.

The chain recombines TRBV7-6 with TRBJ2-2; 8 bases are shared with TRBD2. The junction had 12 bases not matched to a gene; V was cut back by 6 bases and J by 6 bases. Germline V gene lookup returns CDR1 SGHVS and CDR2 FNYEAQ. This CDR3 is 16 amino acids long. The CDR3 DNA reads TGTGCCAGCAGGAGCTCAGCGGGAGTGAATGCCGGGGAGCTGTTTTTT. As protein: CASRSSAGVNAGELFF. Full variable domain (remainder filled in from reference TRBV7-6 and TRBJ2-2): GAGVSQSPRYKVTKRGQDVALRCDPISGHVSLYWYRQALGQGPEFLTYFNYEAQQDKSGLPNDRFSAERPEGSISTLTIQRTEQRDSAMYRCASRSSAGVNAGELFFGEGSRLTVL.

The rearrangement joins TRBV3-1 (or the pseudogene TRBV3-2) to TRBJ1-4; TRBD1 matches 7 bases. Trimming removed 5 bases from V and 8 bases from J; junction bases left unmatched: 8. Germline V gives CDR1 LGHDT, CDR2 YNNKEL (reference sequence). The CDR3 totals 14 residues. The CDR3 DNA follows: TGTGCCAGCAGCAGGAAGGGGGCTGGGGAAAAACTGTTTTTT. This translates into CASSRKGAGEKLFF.

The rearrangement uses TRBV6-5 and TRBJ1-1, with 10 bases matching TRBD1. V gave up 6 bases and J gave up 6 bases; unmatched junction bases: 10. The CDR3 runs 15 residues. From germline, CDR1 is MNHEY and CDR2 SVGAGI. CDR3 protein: CASRGLGQGIPEAFF. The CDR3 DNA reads TGTGCCAGCAGGGGCCTGGGACAGGGGATTCCTGAAGCTTTCTTT.

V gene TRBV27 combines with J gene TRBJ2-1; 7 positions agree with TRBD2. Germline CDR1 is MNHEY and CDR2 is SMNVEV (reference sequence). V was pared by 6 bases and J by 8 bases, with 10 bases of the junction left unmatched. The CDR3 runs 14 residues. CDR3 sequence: CASSPLPTSHEQFF. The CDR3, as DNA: TGTGCCAGCAGCCCTCTCCCGACTAGCCATGAGCAGTTCTTC.

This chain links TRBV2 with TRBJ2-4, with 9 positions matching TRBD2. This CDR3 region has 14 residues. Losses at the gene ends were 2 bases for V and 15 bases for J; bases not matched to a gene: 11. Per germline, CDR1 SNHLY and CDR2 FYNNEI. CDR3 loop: CASSESGAGGPSYF. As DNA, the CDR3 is TGTGCCAGCAGTGAAAGCGGGGCGGGAGGGCCCTCGTACTTC.

CDR3 residues: CSVVKGQGAGNEQFF. CDR3 coding DNA: TGCAGCGTTGTTAAGGGACAGGGAGCTGGGAATGAGCAGTTCTTC. This chain joins TRBV29-1 and TRBJ2-1, with TRBD1 matching 9 bases. The V and J ends lost 4 bases and 7 bases, in that order; junction bases with no gene match: 11. The CDR3 loop spans 15 amino acids. Per germline, CDR1 SQVTM and CDR2 ANQGSEA.

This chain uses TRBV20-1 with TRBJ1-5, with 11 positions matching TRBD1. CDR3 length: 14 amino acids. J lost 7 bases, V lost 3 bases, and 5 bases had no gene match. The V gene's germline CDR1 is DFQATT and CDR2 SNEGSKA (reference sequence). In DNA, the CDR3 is TGCAGTGCTAGTTCGGGGACAGGGGGGCAGCCCCAGCATTTT. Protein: CSASSGTGGQPQHF.

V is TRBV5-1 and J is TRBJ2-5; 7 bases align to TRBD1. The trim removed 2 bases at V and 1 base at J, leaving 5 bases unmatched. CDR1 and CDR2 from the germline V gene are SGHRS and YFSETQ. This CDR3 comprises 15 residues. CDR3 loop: CASSFFGQAQETQYF. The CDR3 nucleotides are TGCGCCAGCAGCTTTTTTGGACAGGCCCAAGAGACCCAGTACTTC. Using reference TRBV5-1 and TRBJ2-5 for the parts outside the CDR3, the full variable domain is KAGVTQTPRYLIKTRGQQVTLSCSPISGHRSVSWYQQTPGQGLQFLFEYFSETQRNKGNFPGRFSGRQFSNSRSEMNVSTLELGDSALYLCASSFFGQAQETQYFGPGTRLLVL.

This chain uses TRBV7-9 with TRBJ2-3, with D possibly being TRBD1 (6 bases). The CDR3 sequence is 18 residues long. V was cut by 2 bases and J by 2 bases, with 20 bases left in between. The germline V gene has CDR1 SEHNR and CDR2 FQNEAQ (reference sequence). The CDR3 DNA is TGTGCCAGCAGCTTAAAGAGAAGGACAGCTGGGTCCACAGATACGCAGTATTTT. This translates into CASSLKRRTAGSTDTQYF. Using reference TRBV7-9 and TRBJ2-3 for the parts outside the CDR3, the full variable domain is DTGVSQNPRHKITKRGQNVTFRCDPISEHNRLYWYRQTLGQGPEFLTYFQNEAQLEKSRLLSDRFSAERPKGSFSTLEIQRTEQGDSAMYLCASSLKRRTAGSTDTQYFGPGTRLTVL.

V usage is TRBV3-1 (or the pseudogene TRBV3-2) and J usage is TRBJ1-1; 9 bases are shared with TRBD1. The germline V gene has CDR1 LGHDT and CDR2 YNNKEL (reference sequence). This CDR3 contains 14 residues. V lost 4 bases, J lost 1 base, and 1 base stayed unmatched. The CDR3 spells CASSRGQGNTEAFF. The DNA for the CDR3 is TGTGCCAGCAGCCGGGGACAGGGGAACACTGAAGCTTTCTTT.